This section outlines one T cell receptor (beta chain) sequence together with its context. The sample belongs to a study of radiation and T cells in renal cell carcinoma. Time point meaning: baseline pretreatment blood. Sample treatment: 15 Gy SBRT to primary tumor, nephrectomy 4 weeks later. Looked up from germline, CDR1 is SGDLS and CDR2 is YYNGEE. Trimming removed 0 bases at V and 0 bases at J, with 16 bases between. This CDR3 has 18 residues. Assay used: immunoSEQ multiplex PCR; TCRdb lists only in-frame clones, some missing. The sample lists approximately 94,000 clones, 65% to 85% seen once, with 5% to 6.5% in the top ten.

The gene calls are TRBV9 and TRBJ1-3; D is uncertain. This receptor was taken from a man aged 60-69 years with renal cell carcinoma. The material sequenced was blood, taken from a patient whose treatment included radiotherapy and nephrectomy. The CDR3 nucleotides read TGTGCCAGCAGCGTAGCTCCTTCGGGCTCGCTCTCTGGAAACACCATATATTTT. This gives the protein CASSVAPSGSLSGNTIYF.